This T cell receptor beta chain was sequenced in a study of T cells in Graves' hyperthyroidism and ophthalmopathy (dated by TCRdb to the late 2010s). General notes on the study: Peripheral blood samples were taken at initial diagnosis, before any treatment was given. To identify TCR V-J signatures that set the groups apart, the researchers used a discovery cohort of 95 to 100 patients, made up of approximately 43 with Graves' ophthalmopathy and about 60 with stable Graves' hyperthyroidism. Whether ophthalmopathy could be predicted prospectively was tested in an independent validation cohort made up of 18 to 20 hyperthyroidism patients plus 17 patients who later progressed to ophthalmopathy. The 75 to 100 discovery patients were divided at random into training and test sets in a 7:3 ratio. The study also compared thyroid tissue and blood T-cell repertoires from roughly six Graves' hyperthyroidism patients. Once sampling was done, hyperthyroidism patients were given methimazole at a starting dose of 30 mg daily, whereas ophthalmopathy patients were given high-dose intravenous methylprednisolone. The paper describes TCR Vbeta CDR3 sequencing of around 140 peripheral blood samples, made up of 43 ophthalmopathy patients, some 76 hyperthyroidism patients and roughly 17 progressor patients.

In the ophthalmopathy patients, disease was moderately to severely active, with a Clinical Activity Score of 3 or more, a NOSPECS grade of 4 or more, and a duration of less than 3 months. The study excluded patients with uncontrolled infections, other autoimmune diseases, pregnancy or lactation. Clinical symptoms, serum thyroxine and TRAb, thyroid ultrasound, and orbital computed tomography formed the basis for the diagnoses. PBMCs were isolated from approximately 10 ml of fresh peripheral blood by Ficoll-Paque density gradient centrifugation. Total RNA was extracted using Trizol reagent, and RNA quality was assessed on an Agilent 2100 Bioanalyzer. General findings and caveats noted by the study authors: Most expanded thyroid clonotypes (frequency above 0.001) were also detected in blood, suggesting blood repertoires may reflect thyroid immune responses. In cross-validation, a model built on a 13 V-J signature told ophthalmopathy apart from stable hyperthyroidism with 85% to 90% sensitivity and roughly 83% specificity, and in testing the same model reached 80%/75%. During validation, the model predicted progression to ophthalmopathy a median of approximately 7 months ahead of onset, with 60% to 71% sensitivity and 72.22% specificity. Sample size was not statistically predetermined, and investigators were not blinded to group allocation.

The junction shows trimming of 5 bases on V and 2 bases on J, and the gene matches do not reach 9 bases of it. From the cysteine through the phenylalanine, the CDR3 covers 16 amino acids. CDR3 DNA only is kept here, 48 bases in frame from base 1. In the germline V gene, CDR1 corresponds to SGHVS and CDR2 to FQNEAQ. This clonotype was observed many times. Its binding antigen is unknown. Qualities for individual bases were not recorded, and no much larger clone is one base off. The TCR beta CDR3 regions were amplified from RNA transcripts. The TCR CDR3 was subjected to a first round of RT-PCR using the HTBI primer set and the Qiagen OneStep RT-PCR kit. Libraries were constructed in a second round of multiplex PCR, after which size selection and purification were performed. Paired-end sequencing of the libraries was performed with 100 bp reads on an Illumina HiSeq2000. Turning to the authors' computational methods: SOAPnuke was used to process the raw data, throwing out any read that contained adapters or uncalled bases, had a mean Phred below 15, or lacked an exact constant-primer or identifier match. High-quality paired reads were merged with COPE v1.2.5, and unique nucleotide sequences were defined as clonotypes. MiTCR v1.1 was used to align the clonotypes against IMGT TRBV, TRBD and TRBJ reference segments. Analysis was restricted to V-J combinations with a frequency above 0.0001, which covered roughly 99% of repertoires. The TCS score was defined as the ratio of F50 (clonal expansion) to E x V (chaos), calculated using BLOSUM62-based TCRdist between CDR3 peptides within each V-J. Welch's t-statistics and random forest reduced 500 to 550 V-J features to roughly 13, which were used in a naive Bayes classifier (R e1071). TCRdb cleaned the public reads at Q25 with fastp, built clones with MiXCR and kept in-frame beta chains. Under each unique CDR3 protein, matching rows form one entry showing the most common genes and DNA. TCRdb, not the authors, supplied the V and J calls. Recorded for this sample are 500,000 to 650,000 distinct CDR3 sequences; approximately 17% of them occurred a single time. The ten largest account for 17% of the sample.

Sequenced material: blood. The sequence links TRBV7-8 to TRBJ2-3, with 8 bases aligning to TRBD2. This TCR was sampled from a woman younger than 30 with Graves' ophthalmopathy. The CDR3 loop reads CASSPLAGPFTDTQYF. The nucleotide sequence is TGTGCCAGCAGCCCCTTAGCGGGGCCCTTCACAGATACGCAGTATTTT.